This TCR beta chain was captured in a study of blood T cell repertoires in COVID-19. Overall study: From the United States, Italy and Spain came samples of acute and convalescent COVID-19. PBMCs, B-cell-depleted T cells, or T cells were the source of the cDNA or gDNA that made up the material.

V lost 3 bases, J lost 5 bases, and 17 bases lay in between. CDR1 and CDR2 from the germline V gene are SGDLS and YYNGEE. The length of the CDR3 is 15 residues. Source study methods: The authors estimated nucleated cell counts from reference gene primer amplification. TCRdb keeps only in-frame clones here, not all; method: immunoSEQ multiplex PCR. V, J and clone size are taken as reported in that table, and D and trimming were inferred from the DNA itself. The profile covers around 130,000 clones, with about nine tenths appearing a single time and around 4.2% taken by the ten largest. The sample comprised peripheral blood. The sequence derives from a man aged 40-49 years with acute or convalescent COVID-19. The gene calls are TRBV9 and TRBJ1-2; no clear D gene. The CDR3 region is CASSGTSGRGYGYTF. CDR3 DNA: TGTGCCAGCAGCGGCACTTCCGGGAGAGGGTATGGCTACACCTTC.